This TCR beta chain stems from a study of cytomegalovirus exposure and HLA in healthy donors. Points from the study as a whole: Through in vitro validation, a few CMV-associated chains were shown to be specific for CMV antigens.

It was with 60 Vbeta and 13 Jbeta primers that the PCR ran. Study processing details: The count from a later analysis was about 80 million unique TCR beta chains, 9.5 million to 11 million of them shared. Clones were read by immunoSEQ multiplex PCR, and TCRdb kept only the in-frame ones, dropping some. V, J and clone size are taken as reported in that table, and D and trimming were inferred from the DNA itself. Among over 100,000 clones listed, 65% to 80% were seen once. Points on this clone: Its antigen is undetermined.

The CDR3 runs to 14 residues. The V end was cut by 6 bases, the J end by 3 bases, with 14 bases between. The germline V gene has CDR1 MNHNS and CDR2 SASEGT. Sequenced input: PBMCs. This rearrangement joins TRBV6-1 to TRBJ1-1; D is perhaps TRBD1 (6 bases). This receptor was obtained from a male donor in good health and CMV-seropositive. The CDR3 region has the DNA TGTGCCAGCAGCAAAGGGGGGGAGCACACTGAAGCTTTCTTT. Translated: CASSKGGEHTEAFF.